The next 26 T cell receptor beta chains were all read from a single sample in a study of cytomegalovirus exposure and HLA in healthy donors. Sequencing was performed with immunoSEQ multiplex PCR; in TCRdb, only in-frame clones are kept and a portion is missing. This table has 100,000 to 120,000 clones, nearly 97% appearing once. The sample comprised PBMCs. The receptor source for this set is a woman between 18 and 30 years old in good health and CMV-seronegative.

The chain uses TRBV5-1 and TRBJ2-6; possibly TRBD2 for D (6 bases). Per the germline V gene, CDR1 is SGHRS and CDR2 is YFSETQ. V was pared by 3 bases and J by 0 bases, with 10 bases between. The CDR3 contains 16 residues. CDR3 region: CASSSGLSSGANVLTF. CDR3 in DNA: TGCGCCAGCAGCTCTGGACTATCCTCTGGGGCCAACGTCCTGACTTTC.

V gene TRBV6-1 combines with J gene TRBJ1-1, with a possible D match to TRBD1 (5 bases). Trimming shortened V by 0 bases and J by 10 bases, and 15 bases separated the two germline ends. This CDR3 is built from 14 residues. Germline loops: CDR1 MNHNS, CDR2 SASEGT. CDR3 sequence reads: CASSEAGQGWRAFF. CDR3 DNA sequence: TGTGCCAGCAGTGAAGCCGGGCAGGGATGGAGAGCTTTCTTT.

The chain carries TRBV9 and TRBJ2-1; D perhaps matches TRBD1 (6 bases). Trimming cost V 3 bases and J 2 bases, with 18 bases left between them. Germline V gene data show CDR1 as SGDLS and CDR2 as YYNGEE. The CDR3 has 17 amino acids. CDR3 protein: CASSALQGPSPYNEQFF. The CDR3 DNA sequence: TGTGCCAGCAGCGCCCTACAGGGCCCCTCTCCCTACAATGAGCAGTTCTTC.

This chain uses TRBV11-2 with TRBJ2-3, with D maybe TRBD1 (5 bases). The CDR3 covers 14 residues. Germline lookup yields CDR1 SGHAT and CDR2 FQNNGV. Deletions cut 5 bases from V and 5 bases from J, with 14 bases between. CDR3 loop: CASSQDISGDTQYF. The CDR3 nucleotides are TGTGCCAGCAGCCAGGACATTAGTGGAGATACGCAGTATTTT.

This chain links TRBV20-1 with TRBJ2-1; D remains unclear. The CDR3 runs to 10 residues. In germline, CDR1 is DFQATT, CDR2 SNEGSKA (reference sequence). Trimming took off 1 base at V and 9 bases at J, with 4 bases between the two ends. CDR3 in DNA: TGCAGTGCTAGAGTAGTTGAGCAGTTCTTC. The encoded protein is CSARVVEQFF.

V usage is TRBV5-1 and J usage is TRBJ2-7; weak D call: TRBD2 (5 bases). CDR1 is SGHRS and CDR2 is YFSETQ in the germline V gene. The CDR3 is 16 amino acids. Trimming removed 4 bases from V and 2 bases from J, with 19 bases in between. The CDR3 protein is CASSPPDGVRPYEQYF. Here the CDR3 DNA reads TGCGCCAGCAGCCCCCCCGACGGGGTCCGACCCTACGAGCAGTACTTC.

The chain has TRBV9 and TRBJ2-1; no firm D call. The CDR3 length is 14 residues. CDR1 is SGDLS, CDR2 YYNGEE, per germline. V was pared by 4 bases and J by 6 bases, with 14 bases between. The CDR3 bases are TGTGCCAGCAGCCCCCAGGTACGGTTCAATGAGCAGTTCTTC. It is translated as CASSPQVRFNEQFF. The full variable domain, completed using reference TRBV9 and TRBJ2-1, is DSGVTQTPKHLITATGQRVTLRCSPRSGDLSVYWYQQSLDQGLQFLIQYYNGEERAKGNILERFSAQQFPDLHSELNLSSLELGDSALYFCASSPQVRFNEQFFGPGTRLTVL.

CDR3 DNA sequence: TGTGCCAGCAGCTTAAGCGGGGGAGGGACCCAGTACTTC. It translates to CASSLSGGGTQYF. The V gene is TRBV7-7, the J gene TRBJ2-5, with 8 nucleotides matching TRBD2. Germline-derived CDR1 and CDR2 are SSHAT and FNYEAQ (reference sequence). Losses at the gene ends were 2 bases for V and 7 bases for J; bases not matched to a gene: 3. The CDR3 runs 13 residues.

This clone has just one count. The chain combines TRBV6-8 with TRBJ2-1; 13 bases line up with TRBD2. CDR1 is MNHGY and CDR2 is SAAAGT in the germline V gene. With 6 bases clipped from V and 3 bases from J, the junction kept 17 bases outside the gene matches. CDR3 length: 20 amino acids. The CDR3 DNA reads TGTGCCAGCAGAAGCCGTTCGGGACTAGCGGGGAATTTAGGCTACAATGAGCAGTTCTTC. Protein sequence: CASRSRSGLAGNLGYNEQFF.

The chain links TRBV6-5 to TRBJ2-2; maybe TRBD1 (6 bases). This CDR3 has 15 amino acids. Trimming left V 6 bases short and J 6 bases short, with 17 bases between. Germline-derived CDR1 and CDR2 are MNHEY and SVGAGI. CDR3 loop: CASRVAGVVPGELFF. Written as DNA, the CDR3 is TGTGCCAGCAGGGTGGCAGGGGTTGTTCCCGGGGAGCTGTTTTTT.

V and J are TRBV10-3 and TRBJ2-5; D call uncertain. Germline loops: CDR1 ENHRY, CDR2 SYGVKD. With 0 bases removed from V and 0 bases from J, the gap between germline ends came to 8 bases. The CDR3 has 15 residues. DNA for the CDR3: TGTGCCATCAGTGAGTCGAGCGATAACCAAGAGACCCAGTACTTC. Translation gives CAISESSDNQETQYF.

The CDR3 loop is CASSPGGNSNQPQHF. CDR3 DNA sequence: TGTGCCAGCAGCCCCGGGGGAAATAGCAATCAGCCCCAGCATTTT. The chain is built from TRBV5-8 and TRBJ1-5; a possible D gene is TRBD1 (5 bases). Germline values: CDR1 SGHTS, CDR2 YDEGEE. The CDR3 covers 15 residues. The ends were cut back, 4 bases at V and 0 bases at J, with 11 bases in the middle.

J is TRBJ1-2 and V is TRBV6-6; D is uncertain. V dropped 3 bases and J dropped 4 bases, with 9 bases sitting between them. This CDR3 is 13 amino acids long. Germline values: CDR1 MNHNY, CDR2 SVGAGI (reference sequence). The CDR3 region is CASSYGGSYGYTF. DNA of the CDR3: TGTGCCAGCAGTTATGGAGGGTCCTATGGCTACACCTTC.

This chain connects TRBV6-5 to TRBJ1-2; 7 bases map to TRBD1. Germline V gene data show CDR1 as MNHEY and CDR2 as SVGAGI. The CDR3 spans 14 residues. Trimming took 5 bases from V and 4 from J; bases not matched to a gene: 7. CDR3 in amino acids: CASSRRGPGYGYTF. The CDR3 DNA reads as TGTGCCAGCAGTAGGAGGGGGCCGGGCTATGGCTACACCTTC.

This chain's CDR3 is CATSEGEFQQETQYF. The DNA of the CDR3 is TGTGCCACCAGCGAGGGGGAGTTCCAACAAGAGACCCAGTACTTC. This chain joins TRBV15 and TRBJ2-5, with D possibly being TRBD1 (6 bases). Germline CDR1 reads LNHNV; CDR2 reads YYDKDF (reference sequence). This CDR3 region has 15 residues. Trimming took 5 bases from V and 2 from J, leaving 15 bases between them.

The gene calls are TRBV4-2 and TRBJ2-3, with 10 positions matching TRBD2. Germline values: CDR1 LGHNA, CDR2 YNFKEQ. The CDR3 is made up of 18 amino acids. V was clipped by 5 bases and J by 1 base; unmatched bases: 12. This CDR3 reads CASSSLELAGARTDTQYF. The CDR3 DNA is TGTGCCAGCAGCTCCCTAGAGCTAGCGGGGGCCCGCACAGATACGCAGTATTTT.

CDR3 coding DNA: TGTGCCAGCACCGGACAGGGAGGAAGCTCCTACGAGCAGTACTTC. Translated, it gives CASTGQGGSSYEQYF. The chain uses TRBV2 and TRBJ2-7; 8 nucleotides line up with TRBD1. The CDR3 spans 15 residues. Unmatched junction bases numbered 8, after V lost 7 bases and J lost 0 bases. The V gene's germline CDR1 is SNHLY and CDR2 FYNNEI. Drawing the rest from reference TRBV2 and TRBJ2-7, the complete variable domain is EPEVTQTPSHQVTQMGQEVILRCVPISNHLYFYWYRQILGQKVEFLVSFYNNEISEKSEIFDDQFSVERPDGSNFTLKIRSTKLEDSAMYFCASTGQGGSSYEQYFGPGTRLTVT.

The chain joins TRBV30 to TRBJ2-4; 10 bases are shared with TRBD1. The CDR3 is 15 residues long. Germline CDR1 reads GTSNPN; CDR2 reads SVGIG (reference sequence). With 5 bases clipped from V and 2 bases from J, the junction kept 6 bases outside the gene matches. The CDR3 region has the DNA TGTGCCTGGGCGGGACAGGGGAGTCCCAAAAACATTCAGTACTTC. This gives the protein CAWAGQGSPKNIQYF.

The chain combines TRBV5-6 with TRBJ2-3; TRBD2 might be the D (6 bases). The CDR3 totals 14 residues. V dropped 0 bases and J dropped 6 bases, with 11 bases sitting between them. From germline, CDR1 is SGHDT and CDR2 YYEEEE. CDR3 nucleotide sequence: TGTGCCAGCAGCTTGGTCGCGGGGACCGATACGCAGTATTTT. Amino acid sequence: CASSLVAGTDTQYF.

V is TRBV28 and J is TRBJ1-4; perhaps TRBD1 as D (6 bases). CDR3 size: 14 residues. With 10 bases removed from V and 7 bases from J, the gap between germline ends came to 19 bases. Germline CDR1 and CDR2: MDHEN and SYDVKM. Written as DNA, the CDR3 is TGTGCCACCGCCTTACAGGGTCGAGCTGAAAAACTGTTTTTT. It yields the protein CATALQGRAEKLFF.

The chain joins TRBV27 to TRBJ2-1, with 8 bases identical to TRBD2. Per germline, CDR1 MNHEY and CDR2 SMNVEV (reference sequence). Trimming at V came to 1 base and at J to 8 bases, leaving 7 bases not matched to a gene. CDR3 length: 15 amino acids. The CDR3 nucleotides read TGTGCCAGCAGTTTATTTCCGGGGGGGCGGGATGAGCAGTTCTTC. This gives the protein CASSLFPGGRDEQFF.

The V call is TRBV7-2, the J call TRBJ1-5; 8 bases align to TRBD1. The CDR3 extends over 15 amino acids. V lost 4 bases to trimming and J lost 0 bases; unmatched junction nucleotides: 2. CDR1 is SGHTA and CDR2 is FQGNSA in the germline V gene. CDR3 protein: CASSSGQGSNQPQHF. Written as DNA, the CDR3 is TGTGCCAGCAGCTCCGGACAGGGTAGCAATCAGCCCCAGCATTTT.

CDR3 coding DNA: TGTGCCAGCAGCTCCTCGTGGCTGACTGAAGCTTTCTTT. It yields the protein CASSSSWLTEAFF. The V and J genes are TRBV7-2 and TRBJ1-1; D gene uncertain. The CDR3 extends over 13 amino acids. Per germline, CDR1 SGHTA and CDR2 FQGNSA. The V end lost 4 bases, the J end lost 5 bases, and 11 bases lay between the germline ends.

The rearrangement links TRBV6-1 to TRBJ1-2; no definite D call. The CDR3 extends over 12 amino acids. The germline V gene encodes CDR1 MNHNS and CDR2 SASEGT. V was pared by 7 bases and J by 6 bases, with 12 bases between. This CDR3 reads CASTLAAHGYTF. DNA for the CDR3: TGTGCCAGCACATTGGCGGCCCATGGCTACACCTTC.

The chain links TRBV29-1 to TRBJ2-7, with D perhaps matching TRBD2 (7 bases). Trimming removed 1 base from V and 4 bases from J, with 14 bases in between. The CDR3 covers 14 residues. Germline V gives CDR1 SQVTM, CDR2 ANQGSEA. Written as DNA, the CDR3 is TGCAGCGTTGAAGGCCCAGGGGAGGGGTACGAGCAGTACTTC. Translated: CSVEGPGEGYEQYF.

The CDR3 sequence is CASKGQGHNQPQHF. DNA of the CDR3: TGTGCCAGCAAGGGACAGGGGCACAATCAGCCCCAGCATTTT. The V and J genes are TRBV6-1 and TRBJ1-5; 10 positions agree with TRBD1. The CDR3 is 14 residues long. V trimming: 7 bases; J trimming: 3 bases; junction bases outside the gene matches: 3. The germline gives CDR1 MNHNS, CDR2 SASEGT.